This note documents a single T cell receptor (beta chain) sequence. The data originate from a study of technical replicates of blood from a handful of donors. Measured with immunoSEQ multiplex PCR; TCRdb has only the in-frame clones, and not every one. The table lists 30,000 to 40,000 clones, approximately 94% of them singletons. Trimming cost V 4 bases and J 7 bases, with 11 bases left between them. Germline V CDR1 and CDR2: ENHRY, SYGVKD. The CDR3 spans 13 residues. This TCR derives from a human donor in good health. Some clones in this sample may be carry-over from other donors' samples. The chain uses TRBV10-3 and TRBJ1-5; no reliable D call. Sequencing input: PBMCs. The CDR3 sequence is CAISADTPQPQHF. CDR3 sequence (DNA): TGTGCCATCAGTGCAGACACACCACAGCCCCAGCATTTT.